The 8 T cell receptor beta chains below come from one sample, sequenced in a study of regulatory T cells in long-lasting Graves disease. Time point described: newly diagnosed GD, antithyroid drugs for less than 3 months. Preparation of the TCR library used RNA extracted from PBMCs. Library construction for TCR beta used iRepertoire HTBI primers and Arm-PCR of CDR3 regions. A single record per CDR3 protein comes from TCRdb applying MiXCR to the multiplex PCR reads. This table has some 560,000 distinct CDR3 sequences, approximately 16% appearing once. The same sample was also used in a study of T cells in Graves' hyperthyroidism and ophthalmopathy.

The specimen was peripheral blood mononuclear cells (PBMCs), collected at new diagnosis, from a patient treated with antithyroid drugs. These TCRs come from a middle-aged woman with Graves disease.

In its sample, this clonotype was seen many times. The V gene is TRBV12-3 or TRBV12-4, the J gene TRBJ2-5, with a tentative D call TRBD2 (6 bases). V gave up 6 bases and J gave up 2 bases, with 13 bases separating them. The CDR3 consists of 14 residues. CDR3 nucleotides: TGTGCCAGCAGGGCGGGGACCTCACAAGAGACCCAGTACTTC. It specifies CASRAGTSQETQYF.

In its sample, this clonotype was seen many times. The CDR3 loop is CASSPRGQGLTGELFF. CDR3 nucleotides: TGTGCCAGCAGTCCCCGGGGACAGGGTTTGACCGGGGAGCTGTTTTTT. The chain uses TRBV12-3 or TRBV12-4 and TRBJ2-2; 9 nucleotides match TRBD1. This CDR3 has 16 amino acids. Unmatched junction bases numbered 9, after V lost 5 bases and J lost 5 bases.

V and J are TRBV27 and TRBJ2-1, with D tentatively TRBD1 or TRBD2 (5 bases each). CDR3 length: 13 residues. Trimming took off 3 bases at V and 7 bases at J, with 10 bases between the two ends. Per germline, CDR1 MNHEY and CDR2 SMNVEV (reference sequence). CDR3 residues: CASSFRWGNEQFF. CDR3 in DNA: TGTGCCAGCAGTTTTCGCTGGGGGAATGAGCAGTTCTTC.

This clonotype turned up a few times. The chain recombines TRBV29-1 with TRBJ1-2, with TRBD1 identical over 7 bases. The ends lost 7 bases at V and 5 bases at J; junction bases unmatched: 10. CDR1 and CDR2 (germline): SQVTM, ANQGSEA. CDR3 length: 13 amino acids. CDR3 residues: CSAAPGQNYGYTF. The CDR3 DNA follows: TGCAGCGCCGCTCCGGGACAGAATTATGGCTACACCTTC.

The rearrangement joins TRBV20-1 to TRBJ2-3, with 7 bases that match TRBD1. The CDR3 consists of 16 residues. The germline CDR1 and CDR2 sequences are DFQATT and SNEGSKA (reference sequence). Trimming cost V 0 bases and J 0 bases; bases outside gene matches: 6. The CDR3 nucleotides read TGCAGTGCTAGAGATCGGGACAGAAAAAGCACAGATACGCAGTATTTT. Protein sequence: CSARDRDRKSTDTQYF.

This clonotype was found many times. The chain is built from TRBV12-5 and TRBJ2-7; possible D gene TRBD2, 6 bases. The CDR3 has 12 amino acids. CDR1 LGHNT and CDR2 FRNRAP come from the germline V gene. V lost 8 bases to trimming and J lost 5 bases, with 13 bases between them. CDR3 loop: CASQEGSHEQYF. CDR3 sequence (DNA): TGTGCTAGTCAGGAGGGGTCCCACGAGCAGTACTTC. Variable domain in full (rest from reference TRBV12-5 and TRBJ2-7): DARVTQTPRHKVTEMGQEVTMRCQPILGHNTVFWYRQTMMQGLELLAYFRNRAPLDDSGMPKDRFSAEMPDATLATLKIQPSEPRDSAVYFCASQEGSHEQYFGPGTRLTVT.

Of note for this clonotype: A single base separates this from a much larger clone, so it may be a read error. The J gene is TRBJ2-1, the V gene TRBV2, with 8 bases identical to TRBD1. This CDR3 region has 14 residues. CDR1 and CDR2 (germline): SNHLY, FYNNEI. Here the CDR3 DNA reads TGTGCCAACAGTTCCTCCGGGACAGGAAATGAGCAGTTCTTC. Translating gives CANSSSGTGNEQFF.

This clonotype showed up many times. This chain connects TRBV18 to TRBJ2-3, with D unresolved. The J call may be faulty, since TRBJ2-5 better matches the DNA end. Germline CDR1 KGHSH, CDR2 LQKENI. There are 13 residues in the CDR3. CDR3 residues: CASSPPSSETQYF. The DNA for the CDR3 is TGTGCCAGCTCACCACCTAGTTCCGAGACCCAGTACTTC.